These 5 T cell receptor beta chains were sequenced from one sample in a study of Ad26.COV2.S vaccination and SARS-CoV-2 variants. Sequencing used immunoSEQ multiplex PCR; TCRdb keeps in-frame clones, though not all of them. The sample lists more than 400,000 clones; roughly 88% were seen once. Treatment in this sample: about 20 received Ad26.COV2.S at low or high dose, single or two shots; 5 received placebo; per-sample allocation not given. At day 63 after the first vaccine or placebo injection, samples were drawn. The sequenced sample was peripheral blood, obtained in a trial of Ad26.COV2.S vaccine versus placebo. All receptors derive from a person aged 18-60 years who received the Ad26.COV2.S COVID-19 vaccine or a placebo.

The chain uses TRBV11-2 and TRBJ1-4; weak D call: TRBD1 (5 bases). The CDR3 extends over 16 amino acids. The germline V and J ends were trimmed by 6 bases and 8 bases, with 22 bases remaining between them. CDR1 and CDR2 (germline): SGHAT, FQNNGV. The CDR3 here is CASRSLTGPPGEKLFF. The CDR3 nucleotides are TGTGCCAGCAGAAGCCTTACAGGACCTCCGGGGGAAAAACTGTTTTTT.

The chain carries TRBV28 and TRBJ2-7; maybe TRBD2 (5 bases). Germline loops: CDR1 MDHEN, CDR2 SYDVKM. Trimming shortened V by 6 bases and J by 7 bases, and 19 bases separated the two germline ends. The CDR3 runs 14 residues. CDR3 sequence (DNA): TGTGCCAGCAGGCCCCCCCCGTCAGAGGGAGAGCAGTACTTC. Amino acid sequence: CASRPPPSEGEQYF.

The V gene is TRBV19, the J gene TRBJ2-5; no reliable D call. The germline gives CDR1 LNHDA, CDR2 SQIVND (reference sequence). The length of the CDR3 is 13 residues. V lost 3 bases and J 5 bases, leaving 10 bases between the germline ends. CDR3: CASSMVFWETQYF. In nucleotides, the CDR3 is TGTGCCAGTAGTATGGTTTTTTGGGAGACCCAGTACTTC.

The chain employs TRBV28 and TRBJ2-3, with a weak D call TRBD1 (6 bases). CDR1 is MDHEN, CDR2 SYDVKM, per germline. The CDR3 sequence is 15 residues long. The V end lost 0 bases, the J end lost 0 bases, and 7 bases lay between the germline ends. CDR3 nucleotides: TGTGCCAGCAGTTTATGGGACAGTAGCACAGATACGCAGTATTTT. Translating it yields CASSLWDSSTDTQYF. Full variable domain (rest looked up from reference TRBV28 and TRBJ2-3): DVKVTQSSRYLVKRTGEKVFLECVQDMDHENMFWYRQDPGLGLRLIYFSYDVKMKEKGDIPEGYSVSREKKERFSLILESASTNQTSMYLCASSLWDSSTDTQYFGPGTRLTVL.

This clone has a single count. V usage is TRBV15 and J usage is TRBJ2-5; TRBD2 agrees at 7 bases. The trim removed 0 bases at V and 3 bases at J, leaving 13 bases unmatched. This CDR3 spans 18 amino acids. Germline V lookup: CDR1 LNHNV, CDR2 YYDKDF (reference sequence). DNA of the CDR3: TGTGCCACCAGCAGAGATTTCGGGTTCGCGGGAGATGAAGAGACCCAGTACTTC. Protein product: CATSRDFGFAGDEETQYF.